The 16 T cell receptor beta chains below come from one sample, sequenced in a study of blood T cell repertoires in COVID-19. The method was immunoSEQ multiplex PCR; TCRdb's version includes in-frame clones alone and lacks a portion of them. The repertoire holds over 200,000 clones, around 90% seen once, with around a tenth in the top ten. Input material: PBMCs or T cells enriched from blood (not recorded which). The receptors were gathered from a man aged 18-30 years with acute COVID-19.

V and J are TRBV3-1 (or the pseudogene TRBV3-2) and TRBJ1-2, with D maybe TRBD1 (6 bases). Trimming shortened V by 5 bases and J by 3 bases, and 16 bases separated the two germline ends. The length of the CDR3 is 15 residues. Per germline, CDR1 LGHDT and CDR2 YNNKEL (reference sequence). DNA for the CDR3: TGTGCCAGCAGCTCACAGGGTAAGGAGGACTATGGCTACACCTTC. Protein: CASSSQGKEDYGYTF.

The chain combines TRBV11-2 with TRBJ2-2; unclear D gene. Germline CDR1 reads SGHAT; CDR2 reads FQNNGV. V lost 5 bases, J lost 9 bases, and 10 bases lay in between. The CDR3 runs to 12 residues. CDR3 coding DNA: TGTGCCAGCAGCCTGCGCCCTCGGGAGCTGTTTTTT. As protein: CASSLRPRELFF.

The chain uses TRBV28 and TRBJ1-1, with no clear D. The V gene's germline CDR1 is MDHEN and CDR2 SYDVKM. The CDR3 has 14 amino acids. V was cut by 3 bases and J by 7 bases, with 15 bases left in between. CDR3 loop: CASSFPRGVGEAFF. In DNA form, the CDR3 reads TGTGCCAGCAGTTTTCCCCGGGGTGTAGGTGAAGCTTTCTTT.

This clone was seen more than once but under ten times. The rearrangement links TRBV6-5 to TRBJ1-1; possibly TRBD1 for D (5 bases). Germline V lookup: CDR1 MNHEY, CDR2 SVGAGI. The CDR3 has 14 residues. Trimming took off 10 bases at V and 2 bases at J, with 17 bases between the two ends. The DNA for the CDR3 is TGTGCCACCATTGGCGGGGGTGTCAACACTGAAGCTTTCTTT. It specifies CATIGGGVNTEAFF.

V usage is TRBV30 and J usage is TRBJ1-2; 7 nucleotides match TRBD1. The CDR3 totals 12 residues. J gave up 4 bases and V 4 bases, and 3 bases lay outside the gene matches. Germline assignment: CDR1 GTSNPN and CDR2 SVGIG (reference sequence). CDR3 DNA sequence: TGTGCCTGGACGACAGGGTCCTATGGCTACACCTTC. Amino acid sequence: CAWTTGSYGYTF.

V gene TRBV6-5 combines with J gene TRBJ2-3; 7 bases align to TRBD1. Germline V gives CDR1 MNHEY, CDR2 SVGAGI. J lost 0 bases, V lost 5 bases, and 5 bases had no gene match. This CDR3 spans 15 amino acids. CDR3 sequence (DNA): TGTGCCAGCAGTAAACAGGGGTGGAGCACAGATACGCAGTATTTT. As protein: CASSKQGWSTDTQYF.

The chain is built from TRBV29-1 and TRBJ1-1, with D possibly matching TRBD1 (6 bases). V lost 4 bases and J lost 4, with 10 bases in between. This CDR3 spans 12 amino acids. Per the germline V gene, CDR1 is SQVTM and CDR2 is ANQGSEA. For the CDR3, the DNA is TGCAGCGTTGTTACAGGGCTCACTGAAGCTTTCTTT. The encoded protein is CSVVTGLTEAFF.

The rearrangement joins TRBV28 to TRBJ1-2, with 8 bases that match TRBD1. The V and J ends lost 8 bases and 4 bases, in that order; junction bases with no gene match: 3. The CDR3 has 12 residues. Germline V gene lookup returns CDR1 MDHEN and CDR2 SYDVKM. The chain's CDR3 is CASLGTGYGYTF. The CDR3 DNA sequence: TGTGCCAGCCTCGGGACAGGCTATGGCTACACCTTC.

This sequence joins TRBV19 and TRBJ1-4, with D possibly TRBD1 on 6 matching bases. The V and J ends lost 5 bases and 1 base respectively, with 8 bases between them. Germline CDR1 and CDR2: LNHDA and SQIVND (reference sequence). This CDR3 is built from 14 residues. The CDR3 region has the DNA TGTGCCAGTAGTTTACAGGGAACTAATGAAAAACTGTTTTTT. It specifies CASSLQGTNEKLFF.

The genes are TRBV21-1 and TRBJ1-5. TRBV21-1 is a pseudogene segment. The CDR3 is 14 amino acids. CDR3 sequence reads: CASSRGISNQPQHF. CDR3 sequence (DNA): TGTGCCAGCAGCAGAGGCATTAGCAATCAGCCCCAGCATTTT.

The V call is TRBV28, the J call TRBJ1-2; weak D call: TRBD1 (5 bases). Germline assignment: CDR1 MDHEN and CDR2 SYDVKM. Trimming removed 7 bases at V and 4 bases at J, with 16 bases between. This CDR3 comprises 14 residues. This CDR3 reads CASTLEGAAYGYTF. The CDR3, as DNA: TGTGCCAGCACCCTAGAAGGGGCTGCCTATGGCTACACCTTC.

The chain recombines TRBV2 with TRBJ2-7; the D gene is possibly TRBD2 (6 bases). Germline CDR1 SNHLY, CDR2 FYNNEI. Trimming took 8 bases from V and 2 from J, leaving 13 bases between them. The CDR3 extends over 13 amino acids. As DNA, the CDR3 is TGTGCCAGCCGGGACTTCCTAACCTACGAGCAGTACTTC. This sequence encodes CASRDFLTYEQYF. Full variable domain (remainder filled in from reference TRBV2 and TRBJ2-7): EPEVTQTPSHQVTQMGQEVILRCVPISNHLYFYWYRQILGQKVEFLVSFYNNEISEKSEIFDDQFSVERPDGSNFTLKIRSTKLEDSAMYFCASRDFLTYEQYFGPGTRLTVT.

This chain uses TRBV19 with TRBJ1-1, with TRBD1 matching over 8 bases. Germline CDR1 and CDR2: LNHDA and SQIVND (reference sequence). This CDR3 has 16 residues. The junction had 8 bases not matched to a gene; V was cut back by 0 bases and J by 5 bases. The chain's CDR3 is CASSIDGWTGSTEAFF. CDR3 DNA: TGTGCCAGTAGTATAGATGGGTGGACAGGGAGTACTGAAGCTTTCTTT.

This chain links TRBV10-3 with TRBJ2-5, with D possibly being TRBD2 (6 bases). Trimming stripped 3 bases from V and 5 bases from J, with 13 bases between. Per the germline V gene, CDR1 is ENHRY and CDR2 is SYGVKD. The CDR3 is 14 residues long. The CDR3 here is CAISDGSKAETQYF. CDR3 in DNA: TGTGCCATCAGTGACGGGAGTAAAGCGGAGACCCAGTACTTC.

The rearrangement uses TRBV7-9 and TRBJ2-3, with TRBD2 matching 10 bases. The V gene end was trimmed by 2 bases and the J gene end by 0 bases; junction bases not matched to a gene: 5. Per the germline V gene, CDR1 is SEHNR and CDR2 is FQNEAQ (reference sequence). This CDR3 has 17 amino acids. CDR3 sequence reads: CASSLRSAGGSTDTQYF. The CDR3 region has the DNA TGTGCCAGCAGCTTACGGTCAGCGGGAGGGAGCACAGATACGCAGTATTTT. The full variable domain, with the rest looked up from reference TRBV7-9 and TRBJ2-3, is DTGVSQNPRHKITKRGQNVTFRCDPISEHNRLYWYRQTLGQGPEFLTYFQNEAQLEKSRLLSDRFSAERPKGSFSTLEIQRTEQGDSAMYLCASSLRSAGGSTDTQYFGPGTRLTVL.

This sequence joins TRBV5-6 and TRBJ1-2; no clear D. V shed 3 bases and J shed 1 base, with 13 bases lying between them. From germline, CDR1 is SGHDT and CDR2 YYEEEE. CDR3 size: 15 residues. CDR3 coding DNA: TGTGCCAGCAGCTCTGTAGAGTCGGGTAACTATGGCTACACCTTC. The encoded protein is CASSSVESGNYGYTF.